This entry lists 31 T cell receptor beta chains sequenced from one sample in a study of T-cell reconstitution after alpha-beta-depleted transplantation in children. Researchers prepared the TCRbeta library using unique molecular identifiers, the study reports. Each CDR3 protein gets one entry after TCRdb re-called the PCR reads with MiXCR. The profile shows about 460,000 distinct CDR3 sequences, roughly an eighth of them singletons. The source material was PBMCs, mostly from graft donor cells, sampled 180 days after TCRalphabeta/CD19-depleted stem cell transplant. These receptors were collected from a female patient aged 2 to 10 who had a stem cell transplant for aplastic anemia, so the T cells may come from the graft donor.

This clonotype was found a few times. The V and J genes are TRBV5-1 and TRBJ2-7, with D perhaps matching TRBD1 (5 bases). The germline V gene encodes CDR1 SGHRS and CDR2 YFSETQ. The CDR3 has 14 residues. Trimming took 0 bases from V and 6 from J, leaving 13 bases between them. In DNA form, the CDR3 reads TGCGCCAGCAGCTTGGTTGGCAGGGTAGCCGAGCAGTACGTC. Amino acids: CASSLVGRVAEQYV.

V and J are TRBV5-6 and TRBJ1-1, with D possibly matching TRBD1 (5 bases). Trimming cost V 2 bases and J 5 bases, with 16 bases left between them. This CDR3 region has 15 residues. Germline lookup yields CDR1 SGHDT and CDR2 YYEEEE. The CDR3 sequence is CASSFLLQGETEAFF. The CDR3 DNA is TGTGCCAGCAGCTTTCTCTTGCAGGGAGAGACTGAAGCTTTCTTT.

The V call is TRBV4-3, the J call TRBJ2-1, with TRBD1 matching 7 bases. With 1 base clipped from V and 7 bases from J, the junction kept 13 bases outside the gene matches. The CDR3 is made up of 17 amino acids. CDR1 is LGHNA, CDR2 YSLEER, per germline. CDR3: CASSQGPPGQGDNEQFF. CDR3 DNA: TGCGCCAGCAGCCAAGGACCACCAGGTCAGGGGGATAATGAGCAGTTCTTC.

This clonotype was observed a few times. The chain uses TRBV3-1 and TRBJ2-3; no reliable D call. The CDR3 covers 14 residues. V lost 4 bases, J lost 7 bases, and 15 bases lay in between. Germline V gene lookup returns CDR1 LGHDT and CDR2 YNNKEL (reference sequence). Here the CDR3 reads CASSRSLPLNTQYF. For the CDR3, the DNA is TGTGCCAGCAGCCGCAGCTTGCCCCTGAATACGCAGTATTTT.

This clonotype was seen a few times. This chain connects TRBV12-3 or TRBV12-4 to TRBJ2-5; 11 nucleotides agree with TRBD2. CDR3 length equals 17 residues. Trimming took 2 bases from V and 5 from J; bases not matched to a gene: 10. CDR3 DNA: TGTGCCAGCAGTTTACCGGGACTAGCGGCCCGAGGGGAGACCCAGTACTTC. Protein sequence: CASSLPGLAARGETQYF.

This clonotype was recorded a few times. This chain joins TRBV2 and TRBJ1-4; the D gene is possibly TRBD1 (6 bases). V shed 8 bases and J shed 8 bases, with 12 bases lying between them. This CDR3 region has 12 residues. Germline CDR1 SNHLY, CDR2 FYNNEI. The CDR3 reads CASLWGREKLFF. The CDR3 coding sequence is TGTGCCAGCCTGTGGGGGCGGGAAAAACTGTTTTTT.

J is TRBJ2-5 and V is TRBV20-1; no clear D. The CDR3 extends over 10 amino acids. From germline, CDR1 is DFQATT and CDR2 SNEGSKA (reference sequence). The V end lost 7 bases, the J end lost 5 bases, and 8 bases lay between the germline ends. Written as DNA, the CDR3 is TGCAGTGTCAAGAGGGAGACCCAGTACTTC. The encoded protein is CSVKRETQYF.

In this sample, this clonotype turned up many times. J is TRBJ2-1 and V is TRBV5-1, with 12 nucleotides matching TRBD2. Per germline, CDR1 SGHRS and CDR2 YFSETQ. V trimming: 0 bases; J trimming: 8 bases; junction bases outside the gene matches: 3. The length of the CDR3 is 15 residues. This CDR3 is CASSLDASGRDEQFF. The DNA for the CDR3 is TGCGCCAGCAGCTTGGATGCTAGCGGGAGGGATGAGCAGTTCTTC.

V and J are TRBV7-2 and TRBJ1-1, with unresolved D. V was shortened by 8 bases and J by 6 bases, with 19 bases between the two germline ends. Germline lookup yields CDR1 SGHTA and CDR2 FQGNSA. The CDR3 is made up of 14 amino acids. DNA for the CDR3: TGTGCCAGCTTTAGGAGTGGGAACCGACCTGAAGCTTTCTTT. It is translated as CASFRSGNRPEAFF.

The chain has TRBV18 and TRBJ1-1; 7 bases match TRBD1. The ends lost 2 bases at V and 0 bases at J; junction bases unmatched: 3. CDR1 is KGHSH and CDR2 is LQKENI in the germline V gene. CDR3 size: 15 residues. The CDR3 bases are TGTGCCAGCTCACCAGTGACAGGGATGAACACTGAAGCTTTCTTT. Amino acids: CASSPVTGMNTEAFF.

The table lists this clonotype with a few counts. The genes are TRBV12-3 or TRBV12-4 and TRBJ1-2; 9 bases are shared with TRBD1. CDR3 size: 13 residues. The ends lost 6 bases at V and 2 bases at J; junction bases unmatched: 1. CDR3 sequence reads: CASSDRGNYGYTF. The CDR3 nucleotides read TGTGCCAGCAGCGACAGGGGGAACTATGGCTACACCTTC.

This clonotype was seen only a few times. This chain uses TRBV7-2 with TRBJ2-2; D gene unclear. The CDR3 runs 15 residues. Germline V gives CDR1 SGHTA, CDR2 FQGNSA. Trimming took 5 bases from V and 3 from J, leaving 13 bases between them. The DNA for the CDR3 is TGTGCCAGCAGCGTACAGTCCCCGGACACCGGGGAGCTGTTTTTT. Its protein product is CASSVQSPDTGELFF. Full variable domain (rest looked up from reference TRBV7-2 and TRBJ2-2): GAGVSQSPSNKVTEKGKDVELRCDPISGHTALYWYRQSLGQGLEFLIYFQGNSAPDKSGLPSDRFSAERTGGSVSTLTIQRTQQEDSAVYLCASSVQSPDTGELFFGEGSRLTVL.

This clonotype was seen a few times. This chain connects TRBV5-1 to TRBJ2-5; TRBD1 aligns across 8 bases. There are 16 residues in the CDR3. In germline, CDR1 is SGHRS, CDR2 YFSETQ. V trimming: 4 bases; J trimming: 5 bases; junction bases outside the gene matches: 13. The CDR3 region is CASSRGQVDQGETQYF. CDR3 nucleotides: TGCGCCAGCAGCAGGGGACAGGTAGATCAAGGCGAGACCCAGTACTTC.

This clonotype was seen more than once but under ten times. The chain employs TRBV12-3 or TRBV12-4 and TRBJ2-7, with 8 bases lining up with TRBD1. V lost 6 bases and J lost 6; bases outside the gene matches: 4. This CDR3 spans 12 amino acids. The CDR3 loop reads CASSMTGVEQYF. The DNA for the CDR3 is TGTGCCAGCAGCATGACAGGGGTCGAGCAGTACTTC.

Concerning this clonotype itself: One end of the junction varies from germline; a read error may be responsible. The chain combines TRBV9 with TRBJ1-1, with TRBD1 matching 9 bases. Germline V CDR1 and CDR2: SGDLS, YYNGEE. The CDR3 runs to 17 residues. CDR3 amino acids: CATSVKSTGGPNTEAFF. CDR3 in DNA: TGTGCCACCAGCGTCAAGTCGACAGGGGGTCCGAACACTGAAGCTTTCTTT. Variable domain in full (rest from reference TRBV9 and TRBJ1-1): DSGVTQTPKHLITATGQRVTLRCSPRSGDLSVYWYQQSLDQGLQFLIQYYNGEERAKGNILERFSAQQFPDLHSELNLSSLELGDSALYFCATSVKSTGGPNTEAFFGQGTRLTVV.

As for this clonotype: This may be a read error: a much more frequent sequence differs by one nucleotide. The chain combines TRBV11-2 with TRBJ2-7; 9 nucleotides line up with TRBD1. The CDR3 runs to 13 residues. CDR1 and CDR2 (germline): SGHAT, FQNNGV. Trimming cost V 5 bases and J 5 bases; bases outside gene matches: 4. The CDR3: CASSRDRAHEQYF. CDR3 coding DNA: TGTGCCAGCAGCCGGGACAGGGCCCACGAGCAGTACTTC. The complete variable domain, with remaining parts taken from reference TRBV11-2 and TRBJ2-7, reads EAGVAQSPRYKIIEKRQSVAFWCNPISGHATLYWYQQILGQGPKLLIQFQNNGVVDDSQLPKDRFSAERLKGVDSTLKIQPAKLEDSAVYLCASSRDRAHEQYFGPGTRLTVT.

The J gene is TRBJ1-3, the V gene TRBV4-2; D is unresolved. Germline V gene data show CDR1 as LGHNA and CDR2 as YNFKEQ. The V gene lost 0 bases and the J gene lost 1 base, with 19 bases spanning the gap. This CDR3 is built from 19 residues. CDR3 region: CASSQDPAALLVSGNTIYF. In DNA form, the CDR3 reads TGTGCCAGCAGCCAAGACCCCGCGGCACTCCTCGTTTCTGGAAACACCATATATTTT.

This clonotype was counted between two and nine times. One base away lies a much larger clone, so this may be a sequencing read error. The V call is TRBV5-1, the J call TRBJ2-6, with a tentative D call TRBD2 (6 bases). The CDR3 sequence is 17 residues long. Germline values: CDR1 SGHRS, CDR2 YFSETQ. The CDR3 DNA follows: TGCGCCAGCAGCCCCACGGACTATGGATCTGGGGCCAACGGCCTGACTTTC. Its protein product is CASSPTDYGSGANGLTF.

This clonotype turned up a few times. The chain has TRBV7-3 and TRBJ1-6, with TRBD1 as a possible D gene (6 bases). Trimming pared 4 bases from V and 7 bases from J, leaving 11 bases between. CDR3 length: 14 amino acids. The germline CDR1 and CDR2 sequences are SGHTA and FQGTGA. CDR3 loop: CASSYGTPNSPLHF. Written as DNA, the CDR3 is TGTGCCAGCAGCTACGGGACACCGAATTCACCCCTCCACTTT. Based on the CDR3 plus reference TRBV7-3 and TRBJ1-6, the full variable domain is GAGVSQTPSNKVTEKGKYVELRCDPISGHTALYWYRQSLGQGPEFLIYFQGTGAADDSGLPNDRFFAVRPEGSVSTLKIQRTERGDSAVYLCASSYGTPNSPLHFGNGTRLTVT.

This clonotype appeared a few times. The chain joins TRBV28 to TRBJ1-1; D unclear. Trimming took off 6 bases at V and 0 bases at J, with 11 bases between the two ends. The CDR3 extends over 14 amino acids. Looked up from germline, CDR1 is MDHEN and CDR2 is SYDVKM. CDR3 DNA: TGTGCCAGCAGGCAAAGCGGGGTGAACACTGAAGCTTTCTTT. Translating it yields CASRQSGVNTEAFF. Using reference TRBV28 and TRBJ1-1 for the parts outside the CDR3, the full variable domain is DVKVTQSSRYLVKRTGEKVFLECVQDMDHENMFWYRQDPGLGLRLIYFSYDVKMKEKGDIPEGYSVSREKKERFSLILESASTNQTSMYLCASRQSGVNTEAFFGQGTRLTVV.

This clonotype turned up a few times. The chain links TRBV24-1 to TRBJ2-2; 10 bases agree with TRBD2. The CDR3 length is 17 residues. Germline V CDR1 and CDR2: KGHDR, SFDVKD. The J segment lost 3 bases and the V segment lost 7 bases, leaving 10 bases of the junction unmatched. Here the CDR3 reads CATRYDRTSGYTGELFF. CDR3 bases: TGTGCCACCAGGTACGATAGGACTAGCGGATACACCGGGGAGCTGTTTTTT.

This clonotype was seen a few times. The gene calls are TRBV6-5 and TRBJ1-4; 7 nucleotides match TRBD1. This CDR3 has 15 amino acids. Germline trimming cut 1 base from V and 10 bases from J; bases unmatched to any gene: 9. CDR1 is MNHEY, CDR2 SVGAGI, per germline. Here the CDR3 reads CASSYFDRAGGKLFF. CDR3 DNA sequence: TGTGCCAGCAGTTACTTCGACAGGGCGGGGGGAAAACTGTTTTTT.

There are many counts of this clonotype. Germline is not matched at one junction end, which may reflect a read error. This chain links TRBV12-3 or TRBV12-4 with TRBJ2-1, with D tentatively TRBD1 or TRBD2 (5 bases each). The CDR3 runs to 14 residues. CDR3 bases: TGCGCCAGCAGCCTCGTGGGGGCCTACAATGAGCAGTTCTTC. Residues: CASSLVGAYNEQFF.

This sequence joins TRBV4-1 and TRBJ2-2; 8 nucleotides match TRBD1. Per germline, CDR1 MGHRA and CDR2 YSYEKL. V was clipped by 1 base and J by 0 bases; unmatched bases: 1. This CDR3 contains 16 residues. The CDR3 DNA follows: TGCGCCAGCAGCCAAGGACAGGGGTCGAACACCGGGGAGCTGTTTTTT. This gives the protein CASSQGQGSNTGELFF.

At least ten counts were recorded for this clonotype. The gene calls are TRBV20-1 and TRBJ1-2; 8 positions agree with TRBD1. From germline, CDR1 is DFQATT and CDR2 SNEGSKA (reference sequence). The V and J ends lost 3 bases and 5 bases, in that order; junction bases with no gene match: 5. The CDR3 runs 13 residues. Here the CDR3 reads CSASHGQGYGYTF. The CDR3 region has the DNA TGCAGTGCTAGTCACGGACAGGGTTATGGCTACACCTTC.

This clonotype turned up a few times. This CDR3 reads CSVAGQHELGTEAFF. The CDR3 DNA follows: TGCAGCGTGGCGGGACAACACGAACTAGGCACTGAAGCTTTCTTT. The chain combines TRBV29-1 with TRBJ1-1; maybe TRBD1 (6 bases). Trimming took off 6 bases at V and 4 bases at J, with 21 bases between the two ends. Germline CDR1 and CDR2: SQVTM and ANQGSEA. The CDR3 is 15 residues long.

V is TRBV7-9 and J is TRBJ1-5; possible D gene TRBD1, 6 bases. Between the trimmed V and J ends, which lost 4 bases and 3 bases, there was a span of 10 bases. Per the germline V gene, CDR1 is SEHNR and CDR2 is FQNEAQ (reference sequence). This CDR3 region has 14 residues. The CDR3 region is CASSSRGHNQPQHF. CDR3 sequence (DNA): TGTGCCAGCAGCTCGCGGGGACACAATCAGCCCCAGCATTTT.

The CDR3 DNA reads TGTGCCAGTAGTTCACATGGACTTTTGGATCAGCCCCAGCATTTT. Amino acids: CASSSHGLLDQPQHF. The V gene is TRBV19, the J gene TRBJ1-5; D is uncertain. CDR1 is LNHDA and CDR2 is SQIVND in the germline V gene (reference sequence). The CDR3 runs 15 residues. V dropped 5 bases and J dropped 5 bases, with 16 bases sitting between them.

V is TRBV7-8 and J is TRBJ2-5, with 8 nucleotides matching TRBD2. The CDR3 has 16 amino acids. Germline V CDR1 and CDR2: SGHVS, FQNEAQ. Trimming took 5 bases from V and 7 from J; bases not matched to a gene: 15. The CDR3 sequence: CASSPVSGTRIGTQYF. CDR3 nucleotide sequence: TGTGCCAGCAGCCCCGTTAGCGGGACCCGGATCGGGACCCAGTACTTC.

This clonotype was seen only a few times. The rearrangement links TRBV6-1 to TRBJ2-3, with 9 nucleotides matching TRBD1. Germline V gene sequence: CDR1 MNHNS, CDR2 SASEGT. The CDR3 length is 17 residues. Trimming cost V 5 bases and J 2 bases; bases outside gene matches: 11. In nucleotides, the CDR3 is TGTGCCAGCAGTATGTTGTTGGGGACAGGGCCCACAGATACGCAGTATTTT. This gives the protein CASSMLLGTGPTDTQYF.

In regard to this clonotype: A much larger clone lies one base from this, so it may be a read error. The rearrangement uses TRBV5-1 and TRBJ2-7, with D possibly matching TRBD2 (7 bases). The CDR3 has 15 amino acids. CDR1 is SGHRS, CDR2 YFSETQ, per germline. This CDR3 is CASSFRGSGDYERYV. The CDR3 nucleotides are TGCGCCAGCAGCTTCAGGGGATCGGGGGACTACGAGCGGTACGTC.